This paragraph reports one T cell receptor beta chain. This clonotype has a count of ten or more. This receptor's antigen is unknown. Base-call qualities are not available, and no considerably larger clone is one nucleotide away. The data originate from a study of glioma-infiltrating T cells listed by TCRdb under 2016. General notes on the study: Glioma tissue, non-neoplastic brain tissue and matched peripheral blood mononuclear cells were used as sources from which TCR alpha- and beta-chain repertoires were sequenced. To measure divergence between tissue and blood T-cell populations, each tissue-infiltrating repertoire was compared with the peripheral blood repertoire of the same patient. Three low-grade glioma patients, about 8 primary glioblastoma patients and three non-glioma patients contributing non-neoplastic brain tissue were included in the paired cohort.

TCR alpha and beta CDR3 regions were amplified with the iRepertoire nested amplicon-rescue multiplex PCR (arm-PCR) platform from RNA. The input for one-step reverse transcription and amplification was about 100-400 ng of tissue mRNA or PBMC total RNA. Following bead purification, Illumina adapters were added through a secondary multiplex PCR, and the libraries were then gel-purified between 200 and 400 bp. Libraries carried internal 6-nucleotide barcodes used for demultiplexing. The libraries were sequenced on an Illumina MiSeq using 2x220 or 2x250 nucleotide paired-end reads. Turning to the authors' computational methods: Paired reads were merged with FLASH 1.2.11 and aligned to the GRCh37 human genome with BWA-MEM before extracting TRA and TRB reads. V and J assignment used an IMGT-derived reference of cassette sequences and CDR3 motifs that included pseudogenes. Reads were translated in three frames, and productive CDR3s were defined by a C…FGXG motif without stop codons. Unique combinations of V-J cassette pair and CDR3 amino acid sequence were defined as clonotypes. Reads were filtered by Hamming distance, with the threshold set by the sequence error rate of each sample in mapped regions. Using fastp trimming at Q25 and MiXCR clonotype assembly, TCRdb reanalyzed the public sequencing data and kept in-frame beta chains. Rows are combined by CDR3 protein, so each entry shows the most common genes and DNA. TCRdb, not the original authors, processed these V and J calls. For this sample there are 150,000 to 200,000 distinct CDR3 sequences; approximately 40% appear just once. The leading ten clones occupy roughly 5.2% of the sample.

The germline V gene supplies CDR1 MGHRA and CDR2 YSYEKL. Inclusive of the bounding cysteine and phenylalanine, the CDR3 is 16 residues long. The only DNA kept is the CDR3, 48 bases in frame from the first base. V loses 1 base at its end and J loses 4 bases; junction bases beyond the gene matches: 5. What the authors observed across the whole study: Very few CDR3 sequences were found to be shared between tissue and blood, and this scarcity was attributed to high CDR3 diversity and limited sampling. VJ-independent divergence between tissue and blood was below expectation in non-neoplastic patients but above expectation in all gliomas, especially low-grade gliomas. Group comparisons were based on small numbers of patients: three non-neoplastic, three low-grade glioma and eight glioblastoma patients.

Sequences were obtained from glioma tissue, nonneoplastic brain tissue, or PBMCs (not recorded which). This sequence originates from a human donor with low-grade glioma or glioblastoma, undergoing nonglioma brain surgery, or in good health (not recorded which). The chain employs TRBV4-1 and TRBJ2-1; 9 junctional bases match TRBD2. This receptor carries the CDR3 CASSQVRLAGYNEQFF. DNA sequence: TGCGCCAGCAGCCAAGTGAGGCTAGCGGGATACAATGAGCAGTTCTTC.